Sequencing of this T cell receptor beta chain was carried out in a study of shared clonotypes between healthy human individuals. Produced via immunoSEQ multiplex PCR; TCRdb's table is partial and in-frame only. Among some 2,100,000 clones listed, about 93% were seen once. Positively selected for CCR7, the CD45RO-negative cells used as naive CD8 cells excluded terminally differentiated effector memory CD45RA+ cells. Germline lookup yields CDR1 MNHEY and CDR2 SMNVEV (reference sequence). The CDR3 is 16 amino acids. After removal of 4 bases from V and 5 bases from J, the junction contained 9 bases not matched to a gene.

This clonotype was sampled from a man in his late teens or twenties in good health. Some clones in this sample may be carry-over from other donors' samples. The chain has TRBV27 and TRBJ2-7, with 12 bases fitting TRBD2. Source material: naive CD8+ T cells from PBMCs. In DNA form, the CDR3 reads TGTGCCAGCAGTTCCGCCCTAGCGGGAGGGGCCAACGAGCAGTACTTC. It encodes CASSSALAGGANEQYF.